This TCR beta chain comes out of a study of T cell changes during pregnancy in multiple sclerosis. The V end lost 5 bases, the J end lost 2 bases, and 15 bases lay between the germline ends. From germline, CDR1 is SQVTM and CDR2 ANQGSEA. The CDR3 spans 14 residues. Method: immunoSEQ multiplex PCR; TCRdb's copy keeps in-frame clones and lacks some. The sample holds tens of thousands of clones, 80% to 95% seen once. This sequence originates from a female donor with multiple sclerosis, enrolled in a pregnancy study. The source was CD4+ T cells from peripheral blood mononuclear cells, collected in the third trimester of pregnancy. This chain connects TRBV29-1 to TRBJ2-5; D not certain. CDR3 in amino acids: CSVLVANRQETQYF. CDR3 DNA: TGCAGCGTTCTCGTCGCGAACCGACAAGAGACCCAGTACTTC.